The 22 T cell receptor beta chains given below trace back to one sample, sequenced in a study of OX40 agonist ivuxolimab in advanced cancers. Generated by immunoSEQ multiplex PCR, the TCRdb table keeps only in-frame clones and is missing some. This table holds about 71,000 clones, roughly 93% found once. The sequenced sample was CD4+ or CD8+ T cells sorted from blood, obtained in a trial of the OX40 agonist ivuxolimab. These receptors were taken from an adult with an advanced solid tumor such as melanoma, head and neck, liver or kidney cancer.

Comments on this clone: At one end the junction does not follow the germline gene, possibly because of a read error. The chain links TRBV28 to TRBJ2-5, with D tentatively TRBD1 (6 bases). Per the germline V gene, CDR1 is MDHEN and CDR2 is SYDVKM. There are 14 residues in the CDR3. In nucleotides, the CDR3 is TGTGCCAGCAGCCCCCCAGGGGACCAGGAGACCCAGTACTTC. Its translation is CASSPPGDQETQYF.

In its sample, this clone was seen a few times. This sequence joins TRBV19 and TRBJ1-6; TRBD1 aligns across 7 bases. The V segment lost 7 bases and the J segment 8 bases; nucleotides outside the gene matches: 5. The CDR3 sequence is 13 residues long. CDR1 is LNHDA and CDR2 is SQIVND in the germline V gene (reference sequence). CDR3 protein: CASTDRVDSPLHF. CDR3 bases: TGTGCCAGTACAGACAGGGTTGATTCACCCCTCCACTTT. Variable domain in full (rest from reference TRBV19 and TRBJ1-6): DGGITQSPKYLFRKEGQNVTLSCEQNLNHDAMYWYRQDPGQGLRLIYYSQIVNDFQKGDIAEGYSVSREKKESFPLTVTSAQKNPTAFYLCASTDRVDSPLHFGNGTRLTVT.

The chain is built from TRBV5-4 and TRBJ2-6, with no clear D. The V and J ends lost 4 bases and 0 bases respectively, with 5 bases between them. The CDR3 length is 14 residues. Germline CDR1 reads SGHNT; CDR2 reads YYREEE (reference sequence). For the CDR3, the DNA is TGTGCCAGCAGCCGATCCTCTGGGGCCAACGTCCTGACTTTC. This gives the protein CASSRSSGANVLTF.

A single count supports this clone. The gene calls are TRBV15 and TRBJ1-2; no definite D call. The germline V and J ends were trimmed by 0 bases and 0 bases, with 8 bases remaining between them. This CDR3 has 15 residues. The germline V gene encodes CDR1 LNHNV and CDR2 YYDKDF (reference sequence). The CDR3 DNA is TGTGCCACCAGCAGAGAGGCAGAAGCTAACTATGGCTACACCTTC. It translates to CATSREAEANYGYTF.

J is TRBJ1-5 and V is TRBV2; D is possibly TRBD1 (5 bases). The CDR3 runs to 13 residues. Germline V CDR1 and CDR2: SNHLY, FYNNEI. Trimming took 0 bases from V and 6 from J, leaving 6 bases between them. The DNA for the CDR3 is TGTGCCAGCAGTGAAGCGGGACTTCAGCCCCAGCATTTT. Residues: CASSEAGLQPQHF.

CDR3 amino acids: CASNRLAGGPEEQFF. The CDR3 bases are TGTGCCAGCAATAGACTAGCGGGGGGGCCAGAGGAGCAGTTCTTC. The rearrangement uses TRBV6-5 and TRBJ2-1; 14 bases fit TRBD2. V lost 7 bases and J lost 10; bases outside the gene matches: 9. The CDR3 is made up of 15 amino acids. Germline-derived CDR1 and CDR2 are MNHEY and SVGAGI.

The CDR3 nucleotides read TGTGCCAGCAGCGTAGCCAAAGGGATCTACAATGAGCAGTTCTTC. This encodes CASSVAKGIYNEQFF. The rearrangement links TRBV9 to TRBJ2-1; D gene uncertain. This CDR3 region has 15 residues. V was trimmed by 0 bases and J by 3 bases, leaving 10 bases between them. From germline, CDR1 is SGDLS and CDR2 YYNGEE. Full variable domain (rest looked up from reference TRBV9 and TRBJ2-1): DSGVTQTPKHLITATGQRVTLRCSPRSGDLSVYWYQQSLDQGLQFLIQYYNGEERAKGNILERFSAQQFPDLHSELNLSSLELGDSALYFCASSVAKGIYNEQFFGPGTRLTVL.

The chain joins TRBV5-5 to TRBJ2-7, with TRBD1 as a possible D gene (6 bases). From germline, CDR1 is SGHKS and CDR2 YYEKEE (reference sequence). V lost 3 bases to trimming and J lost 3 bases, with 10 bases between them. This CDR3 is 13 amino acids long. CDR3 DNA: TGTGCCAGCAGCTATACAGGGATCTACGAGCAGTACTTC. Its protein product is CASSYTGIYEQYF.

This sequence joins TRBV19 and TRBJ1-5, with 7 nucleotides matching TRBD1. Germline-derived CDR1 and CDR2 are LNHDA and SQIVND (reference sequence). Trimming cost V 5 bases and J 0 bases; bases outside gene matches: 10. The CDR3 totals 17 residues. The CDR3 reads CASSEPTGTYSNQPQHF. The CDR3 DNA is TGTGCCAGTAGTGAACCGACAGGGACCTATAGCAATCAGCCCCAGCATTTT.

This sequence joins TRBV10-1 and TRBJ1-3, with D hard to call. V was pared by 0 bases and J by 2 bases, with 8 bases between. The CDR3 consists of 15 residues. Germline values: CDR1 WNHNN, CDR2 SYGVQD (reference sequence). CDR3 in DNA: TGCGCCAGCAGTGAGTCCGGGGTCCCTGGAAACACCATATATTTT. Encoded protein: CASSESGVPGNTIYF.

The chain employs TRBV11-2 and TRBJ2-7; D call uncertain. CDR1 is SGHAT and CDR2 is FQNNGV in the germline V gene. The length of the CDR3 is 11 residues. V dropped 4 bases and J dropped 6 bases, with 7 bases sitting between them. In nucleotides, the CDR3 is TGTGCCAGCAGCTCCCCCCTCGAGCAGTACTTC. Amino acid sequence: CASSSPLEQYF.

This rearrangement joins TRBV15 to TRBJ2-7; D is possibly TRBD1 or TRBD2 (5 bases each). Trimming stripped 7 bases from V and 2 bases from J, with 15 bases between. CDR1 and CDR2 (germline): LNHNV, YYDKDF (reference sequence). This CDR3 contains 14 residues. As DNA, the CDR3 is TGTGCCACCACCCAAGGGATGGGACCCTACGAGCAGTACTTC. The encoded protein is CATTQGMGPYEQYF.

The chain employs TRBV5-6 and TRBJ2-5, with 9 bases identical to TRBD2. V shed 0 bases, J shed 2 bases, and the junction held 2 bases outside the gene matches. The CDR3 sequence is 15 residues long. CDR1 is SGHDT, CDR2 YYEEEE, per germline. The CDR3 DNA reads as TGTGCCAGCAGCTTGGGACTAGCGGAACAAGAGACCCAGTACTTC. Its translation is CASSLGLAEQETQYF.

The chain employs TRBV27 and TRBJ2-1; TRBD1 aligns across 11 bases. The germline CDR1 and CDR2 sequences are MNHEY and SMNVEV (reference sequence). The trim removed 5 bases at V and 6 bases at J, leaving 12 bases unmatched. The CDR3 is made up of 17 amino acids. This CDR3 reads CASSPWDRGFLGNEQFF. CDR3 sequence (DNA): TGTGCCAGCAGTCCCTGGGACAGGGGGTTTCTCGGCAATGAGCAGTTCTTC.

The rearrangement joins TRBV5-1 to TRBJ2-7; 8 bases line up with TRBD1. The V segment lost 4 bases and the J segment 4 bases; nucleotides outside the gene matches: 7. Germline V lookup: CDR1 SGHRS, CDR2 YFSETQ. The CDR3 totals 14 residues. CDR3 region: CASSRIGQGYEQYF. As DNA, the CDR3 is TGCGCCAGCAGCCGGATTGGACAGGGTTACGAGCAGTACTTC. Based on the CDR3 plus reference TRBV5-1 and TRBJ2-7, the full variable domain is KAGVTQTPRYLIKTRGQQVTLSCSPISGHRSVSWYQQTPGQGLQFLFEYFSETQRNKGNFPGRFSGRQFSNSRSEMNVSTLELGDSALYLCASSRIGQGYEQYFGPGTRLTVT.

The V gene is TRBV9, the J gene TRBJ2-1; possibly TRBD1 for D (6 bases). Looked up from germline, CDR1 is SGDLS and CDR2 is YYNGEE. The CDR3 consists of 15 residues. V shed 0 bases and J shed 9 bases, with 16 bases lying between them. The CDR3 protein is CASSVEGRWGLEQFF. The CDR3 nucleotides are TGTGCCAGCAGCGTAGAGGGGCGGTGGGGGCTTGAGCAGTTCTTC.

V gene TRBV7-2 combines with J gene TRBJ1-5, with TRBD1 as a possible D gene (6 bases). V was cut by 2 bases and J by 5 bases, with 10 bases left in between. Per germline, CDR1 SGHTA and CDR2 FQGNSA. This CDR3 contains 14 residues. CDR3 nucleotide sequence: TGTGCCAGCAGCTTAATAGACAGGCATCAGCCCCAGCATTTT. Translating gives CASSLIDRHQPQHF.

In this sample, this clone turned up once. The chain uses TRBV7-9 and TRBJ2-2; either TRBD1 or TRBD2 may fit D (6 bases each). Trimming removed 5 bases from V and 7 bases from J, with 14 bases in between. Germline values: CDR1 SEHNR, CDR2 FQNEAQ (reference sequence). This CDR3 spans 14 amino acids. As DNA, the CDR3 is TGTGCCAGCAGCCCCCGGGGGCTCGTCGGGGAGCTGTTTTTT. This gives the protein CASSPRGLVGELFF.

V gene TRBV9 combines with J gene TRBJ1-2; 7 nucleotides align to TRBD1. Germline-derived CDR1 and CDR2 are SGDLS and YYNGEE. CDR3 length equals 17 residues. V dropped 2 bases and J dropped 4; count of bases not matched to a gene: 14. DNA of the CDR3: TGTGCCAGCAGCGTTTTGGGACCGGGACAGCAATCCTATGGCTACACCTTC. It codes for CASSVLGPGQQSYGYTF.

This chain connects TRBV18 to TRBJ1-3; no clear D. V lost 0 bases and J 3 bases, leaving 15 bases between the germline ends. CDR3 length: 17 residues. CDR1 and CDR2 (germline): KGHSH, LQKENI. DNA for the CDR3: TGTGCCAGCTCACCACCCTACGGGTCGGAGCTTGGAAACACCATATATTTT. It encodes CASSPPYGSELGNTIYF. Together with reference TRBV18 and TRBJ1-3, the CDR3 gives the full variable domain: NAGVMQNPRHLVRRRGQEARLRCSPMKGHSHVYWYRQLPEEGLKFMVYLQKENIIDESGMPKERFSAEFPKEGPSILRIQQVVRGDSAAYFCASSPPYGSELGNTIYFGEGSWLTVV.

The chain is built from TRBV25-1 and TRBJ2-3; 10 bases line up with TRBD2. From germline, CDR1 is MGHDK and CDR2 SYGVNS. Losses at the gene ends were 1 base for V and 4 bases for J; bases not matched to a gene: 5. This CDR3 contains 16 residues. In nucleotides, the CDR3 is TGTGCCAGCAGTGAATGGGTAGCGGGGGGTCCAGATACGCAGTATTTT. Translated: CASSEWVAGGPDTQYF.

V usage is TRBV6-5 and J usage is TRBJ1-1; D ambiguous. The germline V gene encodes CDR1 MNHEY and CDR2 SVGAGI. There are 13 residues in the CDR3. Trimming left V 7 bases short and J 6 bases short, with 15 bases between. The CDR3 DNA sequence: TGTGCCAGCAATCCGGGATGGGGTGCTGAAGCTTTCTTT. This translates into CASNPGWGAEAFF.